The entry below gives a single TCR beta chain sequence along with its context. Antigen unknown. Treatment specified: oral pan-JAK inhibitor, 5-10 mg twice daily. V was clipped by 4 bases and J by 1 base, with 11 bases between them. Germline V gene lookup returns CDR1 SGHNT and CDR2 YYREEE (reference sequence). This CDR3 spans 14 amino acids. This entry is derived from a study of CD8+ T cells in alopecia areata. Study as a whole: Patients received oral tofacitinib, 5 to 10 mg twice daily, for moderate-to-severe alopecia areata.

Study-wide findings and caveats: Persistence in scalp and blood during tofacitinib was observed for many expanded lesional clones.

cDNA serving as the sequencing template came from extracted, reverse transcribed RNA. TCRdb's copy holds only in-frame clones and misses some; the assay was immunoSEQ multiplex PCR. This table has 90,000 to 120,000 clones, 65% to 85% appearing once. J is TRBJ2-5 and V is TRBV5-4; no firm D call. This clonotype was obtained from a human donor with alopecia areata. This material consisted of CD8+ T cells sorted from blood, taken at week 24, from a patient treated with tofacitinib. The DNA for the CDR3 is TGTGCCAGCAGCCCGCCCACGGGCCAAGAGACCCAGTACTTC. Protein sequence: CASSPPTGQETQYF.